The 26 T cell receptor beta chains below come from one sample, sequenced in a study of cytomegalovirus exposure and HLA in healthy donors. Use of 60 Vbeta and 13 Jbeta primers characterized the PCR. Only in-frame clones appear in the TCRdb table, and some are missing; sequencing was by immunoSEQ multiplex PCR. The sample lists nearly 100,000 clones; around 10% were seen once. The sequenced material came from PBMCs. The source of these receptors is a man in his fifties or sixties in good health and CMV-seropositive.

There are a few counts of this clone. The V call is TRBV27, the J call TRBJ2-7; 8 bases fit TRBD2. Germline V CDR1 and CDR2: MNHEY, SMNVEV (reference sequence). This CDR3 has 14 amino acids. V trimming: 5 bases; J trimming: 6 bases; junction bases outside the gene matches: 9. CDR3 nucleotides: TGTGCCAGCAGTACCTACTCGGGAGGGACCGAGCAGTACTTC. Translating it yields CASSTYSGGTEQYF.

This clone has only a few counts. The CDR3: CASCLLAGNEQFF. Written as DNA, the CDR3 is TGTGCCAGCTGCCTACTAGCGGGGAATGAGCAGTTCTTC. This rearrangement joins TRBV14 to TRBJ2-1; 10 positions match TRBD2. Germline V gene lookup returns CDR1 SGHDN and CDR2 FVKESK. The CDR3 totals 13 residues. Trimming took 8 bases from V and 7 from J; bases not matched to a gene: 5.

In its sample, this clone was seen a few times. The CDR3 DNA is TGTGCCAGCAGCTTAGCCGGGGGTGGCTACACCTTC. Protein product: CASSLAGGGYTF. The chain joins TRBV11-2 to TRBJ1-2; a possible D gene is TRBD1 (5 bases). V shed 1 base and J shed 7 bases, with 7 bases lying between them. Germline CDR1 is SGHAT and CDR2 is FQNNGV. The CDR3 covers 12 residues.

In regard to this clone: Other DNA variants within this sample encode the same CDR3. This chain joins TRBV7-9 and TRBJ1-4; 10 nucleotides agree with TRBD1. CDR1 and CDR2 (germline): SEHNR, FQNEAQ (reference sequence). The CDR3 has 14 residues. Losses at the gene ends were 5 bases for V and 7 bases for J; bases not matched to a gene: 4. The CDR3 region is CASSLGQGGEKLFF. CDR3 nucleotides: TGTGCCAGCAGCCTCGGACAGGGGGGTGAAAAACTGTTTTTT.

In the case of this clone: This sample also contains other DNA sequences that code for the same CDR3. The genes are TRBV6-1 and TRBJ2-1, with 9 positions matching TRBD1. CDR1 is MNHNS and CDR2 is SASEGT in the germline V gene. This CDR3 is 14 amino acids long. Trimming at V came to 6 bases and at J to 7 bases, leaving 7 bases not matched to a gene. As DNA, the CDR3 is TGTGCCAGCAGACCGCGGGACAGGGCGAATGAGCAGTTCTTC. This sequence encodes CASRPRDRANEQFF.

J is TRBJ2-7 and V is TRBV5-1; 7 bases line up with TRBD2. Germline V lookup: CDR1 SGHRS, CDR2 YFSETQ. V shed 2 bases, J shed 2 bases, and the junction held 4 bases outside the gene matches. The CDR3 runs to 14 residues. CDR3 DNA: TGCGCCAGCAGCTTCGGCGGGAGACCCTACGAGCAGTACTTC. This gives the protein CASSFGGRPYEQYF. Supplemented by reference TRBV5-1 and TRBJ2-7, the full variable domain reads KAGVTQTPRYLIKTRGQQVTLSCSPISGHRSVSWYQQTPGQGLQFLFEYFSETQRNKGNFPGRFSGRQFSNSRSEMNVSTLELGDSALYLCASSFGGRPYEQYFGPGTRLTVT.

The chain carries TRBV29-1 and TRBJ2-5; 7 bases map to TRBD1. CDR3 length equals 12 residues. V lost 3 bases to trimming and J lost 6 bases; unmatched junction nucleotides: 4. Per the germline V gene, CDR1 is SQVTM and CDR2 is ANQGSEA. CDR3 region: CSVERGPKTQYF. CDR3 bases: TGCAGCGTTGAGAGGGGGCCGAAGACCCAGTACTTC.

The CDR3 DNA sequence: TGTGCCAGTAGTATAGGACTAGCGGGAGGGAACAATGAGCAGTTCTTC. It translates to CASSIGLAGGNNEQFF. V and J are TRBV19 and TRBJ2-1; TRBD2 matches 14 bases. The trim removed 1 base at V and 5 bases at J, leaving 1 base unmatched. CDR1 and CDR2 (germline): LNHDA, SQIVND (reference sequence). The CDR3 has 16 amino acids.

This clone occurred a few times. Here the CDR3 reads CASSQNGGGTYNEQFF. The CDR3 bases are TGCGCCAGCAGCCAGAATGGGGGGGGTACCTACAATGAGCAGTTCTTC. J is TRBJ2-1 and V is TRBV4-3; 7 bases agree with TRBD2. Germline values: CDR1 LGHNA, CDR2 YSLEER. V gave up 3 bases and J gave up 2 bases; unmatched junction bases: 7. This CDR3 is 16 amino acids long.

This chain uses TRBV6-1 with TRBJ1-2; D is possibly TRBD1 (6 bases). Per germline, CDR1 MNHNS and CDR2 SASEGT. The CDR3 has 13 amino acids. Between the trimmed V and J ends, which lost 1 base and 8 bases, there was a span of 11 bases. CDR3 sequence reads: CASSEGAGDGYTF. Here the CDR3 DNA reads TGTGCCAGCAGTGAAGGCGCAGGGGACGGCTACACCTTC.

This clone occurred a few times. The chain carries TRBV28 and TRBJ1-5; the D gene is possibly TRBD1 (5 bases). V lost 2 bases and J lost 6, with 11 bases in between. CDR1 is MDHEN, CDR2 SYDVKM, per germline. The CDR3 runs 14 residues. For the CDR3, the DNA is TGTGCCAGCAGTTTAGTTCAGGGCACTCAGCCCCAGCATTTT. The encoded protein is CASSLVQGTQPQHF.

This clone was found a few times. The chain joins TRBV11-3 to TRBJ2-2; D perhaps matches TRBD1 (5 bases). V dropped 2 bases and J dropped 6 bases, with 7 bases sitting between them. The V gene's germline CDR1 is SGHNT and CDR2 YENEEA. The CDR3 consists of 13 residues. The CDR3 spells CASSLRGPGELFF. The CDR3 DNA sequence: TGTGCCAGCAGCTTAAGGGGCCCCGGGGAGCTGTTTTTT.

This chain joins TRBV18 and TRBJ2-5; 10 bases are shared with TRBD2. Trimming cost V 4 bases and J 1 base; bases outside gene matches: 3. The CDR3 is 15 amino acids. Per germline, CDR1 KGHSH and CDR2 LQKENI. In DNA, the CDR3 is TGTGCCAGCTCACGATTAGCGGGGGGCCAAGAGACCCAGTACTTC. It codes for CASSRLAGGQETQYF. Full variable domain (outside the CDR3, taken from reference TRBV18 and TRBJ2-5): NAGVMQNPRHLVRRRGQEARLRCSPMKGHSHVYWYRQLPEEGLKFMVYLQKENIIDESGMPKERFSAEFPKEGPSILRIQQVVRGDSAAYFCASSRLAGGQETQYFGPGTRLLVL.

CDR3 in amino acids: CASSEGTVDTDTQYF. The CDR3 coding sequence is TGTGCCAGCAGCGAGGGGACAGTCGACACAGATACGCAGTATTTT. The chain links TRBV9 to TRBJ2-3, with 7 bases aligning to TRBD1. From germline, CDR1 is SGDLS and CDR2 YYNGEE. V shed 3 bases, J shed 2 bases, and the junction held 6 bases outside the gene matches. The CDR3 length is 15 residues.

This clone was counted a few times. In DNA form, the CDR3 reads TGTGCCAGCAGCGGAGGAGGGTGGAGCACTGAAGCTTTCTTT. Its protein is CASSGGGWSTEAFF. The J gene is TRBJ1-1, the V gene TRBV6-6; no clear D gene. The CDR3 spans 14 residues. Germline V gives CDR1 MNHNY, CDR2 SVGAGI (reference sequence). V shed 6 bases and J shed 4 bases, with 15 bases lying between them.

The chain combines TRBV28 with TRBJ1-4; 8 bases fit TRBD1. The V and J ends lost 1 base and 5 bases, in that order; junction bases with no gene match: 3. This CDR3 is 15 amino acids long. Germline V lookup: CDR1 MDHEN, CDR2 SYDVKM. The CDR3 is CASSLSRTGNEKLFF. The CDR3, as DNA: TGTGCCAGCAGTTTATCACGGACAGGGAATGAAAAACTGTTTTTT. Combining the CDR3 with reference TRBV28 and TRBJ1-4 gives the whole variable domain DVKVTQSSRYLVKRTGEKVFLECVQDMDHENMFWYRQDPGLGLRLIYFSYDVKMKEKGDIPEGYSVSREKKERFSLILESASTNQTSMYLCASSLSRTGNEKLFFGSGTQLSVL.

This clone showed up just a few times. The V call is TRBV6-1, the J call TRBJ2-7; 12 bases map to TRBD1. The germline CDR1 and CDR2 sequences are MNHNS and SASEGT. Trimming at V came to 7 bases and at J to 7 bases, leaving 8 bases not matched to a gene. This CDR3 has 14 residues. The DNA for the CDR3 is TGTGCCAGCACCAGGGGACAGGGGGCCAGGGAGCAGTACTTC. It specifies CASTRGQGAREQYF.

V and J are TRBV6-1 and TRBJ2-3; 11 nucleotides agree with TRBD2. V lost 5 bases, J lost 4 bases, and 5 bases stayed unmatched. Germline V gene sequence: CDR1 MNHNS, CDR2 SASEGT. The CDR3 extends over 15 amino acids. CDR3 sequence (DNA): TGTGCCAGCAGTTTAGCGGGAGGGGGGGCAGATACGCAGTATTTT. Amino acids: CASSLAGGGADTQYF.

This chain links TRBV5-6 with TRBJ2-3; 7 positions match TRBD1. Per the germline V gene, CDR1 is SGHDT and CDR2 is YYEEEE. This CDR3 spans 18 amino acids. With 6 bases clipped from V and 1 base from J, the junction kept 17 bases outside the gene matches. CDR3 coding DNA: TGTGCCAGCAACACCAAACAGACAGGGTGGTATCGCACAGATACGCAGTATTTT. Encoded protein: CASNTKQTGWYRTDTQYF. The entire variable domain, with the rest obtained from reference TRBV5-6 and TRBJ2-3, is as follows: DAGVTQSPTHLIKTRGQQVTLRCSPKSGHDTVSWYQQALGQGPQFIFQYYEEEERQRGNFPDRFSGHQFPNYSSELNVNALLLGDSALYLCASNTKQTGWYRTDTQYFGPGTRLTVL.

The CDR3 spells CASSAPYHGADYNEQFF. DNA of the CDR3: TGTGCCAGCAGCGCCCCCTATCATGGGGCGGACTACAATGAGCAGTTCTTC. This chain joins TRBV7-3 and TRBJ2-1; the D gene is possibly TRBD1 (5 bases). The germline V and J ends were trimmed by 5 bases and 3 bases, with 20 bases remaining between them. The CDR3 extends over 17 amino acids. Germline lookup yields CDR1 SGHTA and CDR2 FQGTGA.

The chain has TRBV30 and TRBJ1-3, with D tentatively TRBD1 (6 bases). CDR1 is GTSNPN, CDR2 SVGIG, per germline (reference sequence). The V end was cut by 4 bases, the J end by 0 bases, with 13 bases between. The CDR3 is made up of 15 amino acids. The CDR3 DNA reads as TGTGCCTGGAAACGAGACAGGTACTCTGGAAACACCATATATTTT. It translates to CAWKRDRYSGNTIYF.

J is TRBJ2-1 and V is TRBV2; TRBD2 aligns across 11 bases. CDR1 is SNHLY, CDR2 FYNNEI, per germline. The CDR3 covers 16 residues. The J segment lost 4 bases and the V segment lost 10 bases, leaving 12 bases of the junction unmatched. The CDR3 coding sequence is TGTGCCACCACTGTAGCGGGAGGGCCGCCGTACAATGAGCAGTTCTTC. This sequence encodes CATTVAGGPPYNEQFF. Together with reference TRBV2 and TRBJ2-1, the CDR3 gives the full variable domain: EPEVTQTPSHQVTQMGQEVILRCVPISNHLYFYWYRQILGQKVEFLVSFYNNEISEKSEIFDDQFSVERPDGSNFTLKIRSTKLEDSAMYFCATTVAGGPPYNEQFFGPGTRLTVL.

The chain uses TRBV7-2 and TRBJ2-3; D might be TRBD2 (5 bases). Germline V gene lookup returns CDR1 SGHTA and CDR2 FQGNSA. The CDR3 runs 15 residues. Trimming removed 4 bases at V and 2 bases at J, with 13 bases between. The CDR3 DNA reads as TGTGCCAGCAGCTCCGGACTCTCCTTCACAGATACGCAGTATTTT. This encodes CASSSGLSFTDTQYF.

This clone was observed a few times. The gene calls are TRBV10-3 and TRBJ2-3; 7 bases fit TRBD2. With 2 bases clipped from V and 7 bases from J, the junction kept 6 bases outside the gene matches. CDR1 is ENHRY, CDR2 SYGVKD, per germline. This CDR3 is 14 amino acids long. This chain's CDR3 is CAISEERDLNTQYF. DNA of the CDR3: TGTGCCATCAGTGAGGAGCGGGACCTAAATACGCAGTATTTT.

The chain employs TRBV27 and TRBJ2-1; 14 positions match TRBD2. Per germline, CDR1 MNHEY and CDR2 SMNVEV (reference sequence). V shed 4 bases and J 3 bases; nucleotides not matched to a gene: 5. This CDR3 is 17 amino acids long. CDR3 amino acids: CASSWGLAGASYNEQFF. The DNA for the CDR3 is TGTGCCAGCAGTTGGGGACTAGCGGGAGCTAGCTACAATGAGCAGTTCTTC.

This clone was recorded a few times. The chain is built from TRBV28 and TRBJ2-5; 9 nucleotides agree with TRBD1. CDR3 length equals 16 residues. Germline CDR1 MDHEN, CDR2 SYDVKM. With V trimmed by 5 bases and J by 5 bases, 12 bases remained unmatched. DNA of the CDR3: TGTGCCAGCAGTGCAACTTGGGACAGGGAGACGGAGACCCAGTACTTC. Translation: CASSATWDRETETQYF.